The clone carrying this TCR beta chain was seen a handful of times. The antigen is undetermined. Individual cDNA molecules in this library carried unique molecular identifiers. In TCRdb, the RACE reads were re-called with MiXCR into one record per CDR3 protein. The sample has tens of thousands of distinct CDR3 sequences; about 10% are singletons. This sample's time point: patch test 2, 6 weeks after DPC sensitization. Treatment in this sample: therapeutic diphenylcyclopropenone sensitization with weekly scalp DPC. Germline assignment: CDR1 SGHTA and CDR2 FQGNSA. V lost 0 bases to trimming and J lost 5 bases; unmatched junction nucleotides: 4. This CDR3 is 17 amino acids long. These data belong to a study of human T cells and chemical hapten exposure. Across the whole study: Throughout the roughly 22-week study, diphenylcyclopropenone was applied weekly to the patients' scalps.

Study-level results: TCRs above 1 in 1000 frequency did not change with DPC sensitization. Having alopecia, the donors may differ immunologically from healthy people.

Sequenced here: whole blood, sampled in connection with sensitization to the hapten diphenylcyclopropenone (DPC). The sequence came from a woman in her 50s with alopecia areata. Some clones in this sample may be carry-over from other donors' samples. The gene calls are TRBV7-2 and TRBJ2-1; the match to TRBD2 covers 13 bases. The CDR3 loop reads CASSLAGTSGVNNEQFF. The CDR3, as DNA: TGTGCCAGCAGCTTAGCCGGGACTAGCGGGGTGAACAATGAGCAGTTCTTC.